This T cell receptor (beta chain) was identified during a study of blood T cell repertoires in COVID-19. Profiled with immunoSEQ multiplex PCR; TCRdb holds only in-frame clones, not every one. Found here are approximately 88,000 clones, 80% to 95% of them singletons; the top ten hold 3% to 4%. V was pared by 0 bases and J by 1 base, with 6 bases between. This CDR3 spans 14 amino acids. Germline V gene sequence: CDR1 SGHKS, CDR2 YYEKEE (reference sequence). Sequencing was done on a sample of peripheral blood. The receptor comes from a woman in her forties or fifties in a cohort sampled during active COVID-19. V gene TRBV5-5 combines with J gene TRBJ2-3; no definite D call. DNA for the CDR3: TGTGCCAGCAGCTTGGCTGGCCGCACAGATACGCAGTATTTT. It is translated as CASSLAGRTDTQYF. Variable domain in full (rest from reference TRBV5-5 and TRBJ2-3): DAGVTQSPTHLIKTRGQQVTLRCSPISGHKSVSWYQQVLGQGPQFIFQYYEKEERGRGNFPDRFSARQFPNYSSELNVNALLLGDSALYLCASSLAGRTDTQYFGPGTRLTVL.